This is a list of T cell receptor beta chains from one sample in a study of shared clonotypes between healthy human individuals. Sequencing used immunoSEQ multiplex PCR; TCRdb keeps in-frame clones, though not all of them. The sample consists of fewer than 400,000 clones, approximately 74% of them appearing once. The source material was memory CD4+ T cells sorted from blood. The receptors derive from a man aged 25-45 years in good health. Each CDR3 is given without its conserved first and last residue. A D gene is named only where the DNA matches it firmly. For some rows the clone size is stated as once, few or many, or as a class when expanded; others skip it.

>-|TRBV6-6|-
ASSPRQGGETQY
>-|TRBV10-3|-
AIRNGQTTDTQY
>-|TRBV2|few
ASSENRQTNTEAF
>TRBD2|TRBV7-2|-
ASSLARDSGRAGEQF
>TRBD1|TRBV10-3|-
AITEDRADTGELF
>TRBD1|TRBV2|-
ASSYDRGQIGYGYT
>TRBD2|TRBV7-9|-
ASSLGVGTSVSYEQY
>-|TRBV19|-
ASRPSGTSTLNTEAF
>-|TRBV7-8|-
ASSLGEARGNTIY
>-|TRBV5-1|-
ASCSGDSETQY
>-|TRBV28|-
ASSLWGGDTEAF
>TRBD1|TRBV5-4|-
ASSLQSGQGTYEQY
>TRBD1|TRBV5-1|-
ASRPGQGALGNTGELF
>-|TRBV27|-
ASSALGRGAKNIQY
>-|TRBV2|many
ASSSEGRAGGYT
>TRBD2|TRBV7-6|-
ASSQSRAGVPNEQF
>-|TRBV7-2|-
ASSLVGSAKNIQY
>-|TRBV5-1|-
ASSAQGSEKLF
>-|TRBV7-2|-
ASTFSRDDEKLF
>TRBD1|TRBV5-1|-
ASSLGQAGHGYT
>-|TRBV7-9|-
ASSHGEAGSQETQY
>-|TRBV11-2|-
ASSFDPSYEQY
>-|TRBV5-6|-
ASSFLGKDTEAF
>-|TRBV5-1|-
ASSFLAGGKETQY
>-|TRBV28|-
ASSSTQISGRNRGNYEQY
>-|TRBV5-6|once
ASKPLGRNTDTQY
>TRBD1|TRBV6-5|-
ASIHRGNTEAF
>TRBD1|TRBV30|once
AWSDGTGRYEQY
>-|TRBV14|-
ASSQSGSTEAF
>-|TRBV5-5|-
ASSLGPRQDQETQY
>-|TRBV7-6|-
ASRTPGLLETQY
>TRBD2|TRBV29-1|-
SVETLAGAWDTQY
>TRBD1|TRBV2|-
ASTADRAAYEQY
>TRBD1|TRBV18|-
ASYRGRA
>TRBD1|TRBV19|-
ASSATGTGGSEQY
>-|TRBV5-1|-
ASSLGRRRGEQF
>TRBD2|TRBV10-3|-
AIRGLAVTDTQY
>-|TRBV9|-
ASSPRRQGWPPTGELF
>-|TRBV7-2|-
ASSLQGWSTDTQY
>TRBD2|TRBV19|once
ASSSLAGRRQRQF
>-|TRBV11-3|-
ASSLGVLGGQETQY
>-|TRBV2|-
ASSLYSNQPQH
>-|TRBV11-3|-
ASSLVGGRVNNEQF
>TRBD2|TRBV5-4|-
ASSFPGTSGRVQETQY
>-|TRBV23-1|-
ASNPRTVQETQY
>TRBD2|TRBV7-3|-
ASSSSTSGGRGTGELF
>TRBD2|TRBV9|few
ASSALIAGGRQETQY
>-|TRBV5-1|-
ASSVQEEETQY
>TRBD2|TRBV2|-
ASNPTGGPSVRSKNIQY
>TRBD1|TRBV28|-
ASSFYGTGGGYT
>-|TRBV2|-
ASINTRREIKNTEAF
>TRBD2|TRBV5-4|-
ASSFPLADNEQF
>-|TRBV27|few
ASSFFGAGGIRTGELF
>-|TRBV20-1|few
SARYRQPQH
>TRBD1|TRBV29-1|-
SVFGQVRIGTEAF
>-|TRBV29-1|-
SVEPWDQETQY
>-|TRBV19|-
ASSPIDRQETQY
>TRBD2|TRBV27|-
ASSFSLAGLSTDTQY
>-|TRBV9|-
ASSALTDYNEQF